The 9 T cell receptor beta chains below all came from one sample that was sequenced in a study of cytomegalovirus exposure and HLA in healthy donors. The PCR contained 60 Vbeta and 13 Jbeta primers. Assay: immunoSEQ multiplex PCR; the TCRdb copy retains only in-frame clones and omits some. The repertoire includes about 250,000 clones, around 80% of them detected once, and about 0.45% sits in the top ten. Sequenced sample: PBMCs. These receptors all come from a boy aged 5-17 years in good health and CMV-seronegative.

The V and J genes are TRBV6-1 and TRBJ2-1; D gene uncertain. There are 11 residues in the CDR3. Germline V gene data show CDR1 as MNHNS and CDR2 as SASEGT. The V end lost 3 bases, the J end lost 8 bases, and 5 bases lay between the germline ends. The CDR3 spells CASSDRYEQFF. CDR3 DNA sequence: TGTGCCAGCAGTGACAGATATGAGCAGTTCTTC.

The genes are TRBV5-1 and TRBJ2-4; 7 bases fit TRBD1. The CDR3 is made up of 14 amino acids. After removal of 4 bases from V and 10 bases from J, the junction contained 11 bases not matched to a gene. The germline CDR1 and CDR2 sequences are SGHRS and YFSETQ. The CDR3 reads CASSHLDREGIQYF. CDR3 DNA: TGCGCCAGCAGCCATCTCGACAGGGAAGGGATTCAGTACTTC.

This clone was counted a few times. The chain employs TRBV7-9 and TRBJ1-6; D is perhaps TRBD1 (6 bases). Looked up from germline, CDR1 is SEHNR and CDR2 is FQNEAQ (reference sequence). The CDR3 is 13 residues long. V was shortened by 8 bases and J by 10 bases, with 15 bases between the two germline ends. CDR3 in amino acids: CASGQGFGSPLHF. DNA of the CDR3: TGTGCCAGCGGCCAGGGGTTCGGATCACCCCTCCACTTT.

This clone turned up a few times. The chain combines TRBV7-9 with TRBJ2-3; TRBD1 aligns across 10 bases. Trimming removed 1 base from V and 7 bases from J; junction bases left unmatched: 8. Per the germline V gene, CDR1 is SEHNR and CDR2 is FQNEAQ (reference sequence). This CDR3 region has 16 residues. CDR3 loop: CASSLGGTGVLNTQYF. Here the CDR3 DNA reads TGTGCCAGCAGCTTAGGGGGGACAGGGGTCTTGAATACGCAGTATTTT.

The rearrangement joins TRBV11-2 to TRBJ1-3; possible D gene TRBD1, 5 bases. Deletions cut 6 bases from V and 4 bases from J, with 13 bases between. CDR1 and CDR2 (germline): SGHAT, FQNNGV. The CDR3 extends over 14 amino acids. CDR3 DNA sequence: TGTGCCAGCAGGGGACTGGGGTTCGGAAACACCATATATTTT. As protein: CASRGLGFGNTIYF.

The V call is TRBV30, the J call TRBJ2-1, with TRBD2 matching over 8 bases. Germline CDR1 and CDR2: GTSNPN and SVGIG (reference sequence). The CDR3 sequence is 16 residues long. The ends lost 5 bases at V and 4 bases at J; junction bases unmatched: 13. CDR3 DNA: TGTGCCTGGGCGCAGACCAGGCCTAGCGGGTACAATGAGCAGTTCTTC. It encodes CAWAQTRPSGYNEQFF.

V is TRBV7-9 and J is TRBJ2-1, with 8 bases lining up with TRBD2. Germline CDR1 is SEHNR and CDR2 is FQNEAQ (reference sequence). The V and J ends lost 0 bases and 7 bases, in that order; junction bases with no gene match: 5. The length of the CDR3 is 15 residues. Written as DNA, the CDR3 is TGTGCCAGCAGCTTAGCAACGGGGGGGCAAAATGAGCAGTTCTTC. Translated, it gives CASSLATGGQNEQFF. Using reference TRBV7-9 and TRBJ2-1 for the parts outside the CDR3, the full variable domain is DTGVSQNPRHKITKRGQNVTFRCDPISEHNRLYWYRQTLGQGPEFLTYFQNEAQLEKSRLLSDRFSAERPKGSFSTLEIQRTEQGDSAMYLCASSLATGGQNEQFFGPGTRLTVL.

This chain connects TRBV6-4 to TRBJ2-1; D perhaps matches TRBD2 (5 bases). The V gene lost 8 bases and the J gene lost 0 bases, with 14 bases spanning the gap. The CDR3 is made up of 15 amino acids. Germline V lookup: CDR1 MRHNA, CDR2 SNTAGT. The CDR3 DNA is TGTGCCAGCGCCCAAGCGGCCGGCTCCTACAATGAGCAGTTCTTC. Translating it yields CASAQAAGSYNEQFF.

V gene TRBV7-9 combines with J gene TRBJ2-5; 14 nucleotides align to TRBD2. CDR1 and CDR2 (germline): SEHNR, FQNEAQ (reference sequence). J lost 4 bases, V lost 7 bases, and 11 bases had no gene match. The CDR3 contains 17 residues. CDR3 sequence: CASMRGTSGSKRETQYF. The CDR3, as DNA: TGTGCCAGCATGAGGGGGACTAGCGGGAGTAAGAGAGAGACCCAGTACTTC.